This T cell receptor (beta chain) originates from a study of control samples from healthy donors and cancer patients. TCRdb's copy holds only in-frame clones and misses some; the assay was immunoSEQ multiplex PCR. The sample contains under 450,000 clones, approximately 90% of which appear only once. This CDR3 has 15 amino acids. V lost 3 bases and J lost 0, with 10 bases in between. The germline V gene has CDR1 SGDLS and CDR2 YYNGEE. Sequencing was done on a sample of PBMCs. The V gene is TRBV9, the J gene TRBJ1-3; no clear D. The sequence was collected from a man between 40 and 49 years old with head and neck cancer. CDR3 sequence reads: CASSDFPISGNTIYF. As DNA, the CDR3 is TGTGCCAGCAGCGATTTCCCGATCTCTGGAAACACCATATATTTT.